This T cell receptor beta chain was profiled in a study of shared clonotypes between healthy human individuals. CDR3 length: 15 amino acids. Germline lookup yields CDR1 SGHVS and CDR2 FNYEAQ. Repertoires were generated with immunoSEQ multiplex PCR, while TCRdb's copy carries only in-frame clones and drops some. The sample has almost 700,000 clones; about 91% are singletons. The naive CD8 subset, CD45RO-negative cells positively selected for CCR7, excluded terminally differentiated effector memory CD45RA+ cells. This clone has only one observation. At one of its ends the junction is not consistent with the germline gene, which may arise from a read error.

V gene TRBV7-6 combines with J gene TRBJ2-2, with 9 bases identical to TRBD1. Material: naive CD8+ T cells sorted from blood. The receptor comes from a man aged 30-40 years in good health. Here the CDR3 DNA reads TGTGCCAGCAGCTCAAGACAGGGGGGAACCGAGGAGCTGTTTTTT. Translation gives CASSSRQGGTEELFF.